One sample yielded the 20 T cell receptor beta chains listed below, sequenced in a study of graft-versus-host responses after intestinal transplantation. No antigen has been assigned to these receptors. Sequenced by immunoSEQ multiplex PCR; TCRdb stores in-frame clones only, minus some. Among roughly 89,000 clones listed, about 94% were seen once. The specimen was unstimulated CD4+ T cells sorted from spleen or lymph node cells, collected before intestinal transplant. The receptor source for this set is a human donor who received an intestinal transplant.

The chain joins TRBV10-3 to TRBJ2-7; a possible D gene is TRBD2 (6 bases). Germline-derived CDR1 and CDR2 are ENHRY and SYGVKD. The CDR3 is 16 amino acids. Trimming stripped 4 bases from V and 2 bases from J, with 18 bases between. CDR3: CAISAPSSGRTYEQYF. The CDR3 DNA reads as TGTGCCATCAGTGCCCCTAGTTCCGGGAGAACCTACGAGCAGTACTTC.

The V and J genes are TRBV9 and TRBJ2-1; 8 bases match TRBD2. The CDR3 consists of 14 residues. Germline V gene data show CDR1 as SGDLS and CDR2 as YYNGEE. Trimming at V came to 0 bases and at J to 9 bases, leaving 5 bases not matched to a gene. CDR3 region: CASSVAGGKGEQFF. The CDR3 DNA sequence: TGTGCCAGCAGCGTAGCGGGAGGGAAGGGTGAGCAGTTCTTC.

This rearrangement joins TRBV6-5 to TRBJ1-6; 10 nucleotides align to TRBD1. The CDR3 consists of 14 residues. Germline CDR1 reads MNHEY; CDR2 reads SVGAGI. With V trimmed by 7 bases and J by 10 bases, 7 bases remained unmatched. The CDR3 DNA is TGTGCCAGCACTAGAGGACAGGGGGGATCACCCCTCCACTTT. Translated, it gives CASTRGQGGSPLHF.

Only a few counts were recorded for this clone. CDR3 amino acids: CASSLSGQGNGYTF. CDR3 nucleotides: TGTGCCAGCAGTTTGTCCGGGCAGGGGAATGGCTACACCTTC. The rearrangement uses TRBV6-6 and TRBJ1-2, with D possibly TRBD1 on 6 matching bases. Trimming cost V 4 bases and J 6 bases, with 15 bases left between them. Germline V gene lookup returns CDR1 MNHNY and CDR2 SVGAGI (reference sequence). CDR3 length: 14 amino acids.

The J gene is TRBJ1-2, the V gene TRBV11-1, with TRBD1 as a possible D gene (5 bases). The V gene lost 5 bases and the J gene lost 4 bases, with 11 bases spanning the gap. CDR3 length equals 13 residues. The V gene's germline CDR1 is SGHAT and CDR2 FQDESV (reference sequence). CDR3 sequence reads: CASSPADSYGYTF. CDR3 in DNA: TGTGCCAGCAGCCCAGCCGACAGCTATGGCTACACCTTC.

The V call is TRBV5-1, the J call TRBJ1-6; 9 positions match TRBD1. The CDR3 length is 16 residues. V lost 4 bases, J lost 10 bases, and 12 bases stayed unmatched. Germline lookup yields CDR1 SGHRS and CDR2 YFSETQ. The CDR3 DNA sequence: TGCGCCAGCAGCGAGGGTCCGGGACAGGGAGGGTCACCCCTCCACTTT. Translation gives CASSEGPGQGGSPLHF.

The chain links TRBV15 to TRBJ1-1; 8 bases map to TRBD1. Looked up from germline, CDR1 is LNHNV and CDR2 is YYDKDF (reference sequence). The length of the CDR3 is 14 residues. J was trimmed by 6 bases and V by 1 base; bases with no gene match: 4. This chain's CDR3 is CATSRVQGVAEAFF. The CDR3 bases are TGTGCCACCAGCAGAGTACAGGGGGTGGCTGAAGCTTTCTTT.

CDR3 bases: TGTGCCAGCAGTGGGACAGGGTGGAACACTGAAGCTTTCTTT. Translation gives CASSGTGWNTEAFF. The chain recombines TRBV25-1 with TRBJ1-1; 8 bases are shared with TRBD1. The CDR3 is 14 residues long. Trimming took 4 bases from V and 1 from J; bases not matched to a gene: 2. Germline CDR1 is MGHDK and CDR2 is SYGVNS. Full variable domain (outside the CDR3, taken from reference TRBV25-1 and TRBJ1-1): EADIYQTPRYLVIGTGKKITLECSQTMGHDKMYWYQQDPGMELHLIHYSYGVNSTEKGDLSSESTVSRIRTEHFPLTLESARPSHTSQYLCASSGTGWNTEAFFGQGTRLTVV.

J is TRBJ2-7 and V is TRBV15; no reliable D call. The CDR3 covers 14 residues. CDR1 and CDR2 from the germline V gene are LNHNV and YYDKDF (reference sequence). V was shortened by 0 bases and J by 1 base, with 7 bases between the two germline ends. This chain's CDR3 is CATSREAGSYEQYF. Here the CDR3 DNA reads TGTGCCACCAGCAGAGAGGCAGGTTCCTACGAGCAGTACTTC. Supplemented by reference TRBV15 and TRBJ2-7, the full variable domain reads DAMVIQNPRYQVTQFGKPVTLSCSQTLNHNVMYWYQQKSSQAPKLLFHYYDKDFNNEADTPDNFQSRRPNTSFCFLDIRSPGLGDTAMYLCATSREAGSYEQYFGPGTRLTVT.

V is TRBV19 and J is TRBJ1-5; TRBD1 matches 9 bases. The junction had 7 bases not matched to a gene; V was cut back by 5 bases and J by 5 bases. The V gene's germline CDR1 is LNHDA and CDR2 SQIVND (reference sequence). This CDR3 spans 15 amino acids. The CDR3 DNA reads as TGTGCCAGTAGTTTGCTGACAGGGGGTTATCAGCCCCAGCATTTT. This translates into CASSLLTGGYQPQHF.

As to this clone: The junction shows a germline mismatch at one end, possibly a read error. In the same sample, other DNA sequences code for this CDR3. This sequence joins TRBV28 and TRBJ1-1; a weak D match, TRBD1 (5 bases). The V gene's germline CDR1 is MDHEN and CDR2 SYDVKM. This CDR3 contains 13 residues. CDR3 DNA: TGTGCTAGCAGTTTAGGGGAGGACACTGAAGCTTTCTTT. Residues: CASSLGEDTEAFF.

This clone has a single count. The rearrangement joins TRBV7-7 to TRBJ2-5; D is possibly TRBD2 (6 bases). CDR1 SSHAT and CDR2 FNYEAQ come from the germline V gene (reference sequence). Trimming pared 5 bases from V and 1 base from J, leaving 11 bases between. CDR3 size: 14 residues. The CDR3 nucleotides read TGTGCCAGCAGCGGTAGTAGCGGCCAAGAGACCCAGTACTTC. Protein: CASSGSSGQETQYF.

This rearrangement joins TRBV6-6 to TRBJ2-5; D is possibly TRBD1 (5 bases). The CDR3 spans 13 residues. Deletions cut 7 bases from V and 4 bases from J, with 13 bases between. From germline, CDR1 is MNHNY and CDR2 SVGAGI (reference sequence). The CDR3 protein is CASKPKRGETQYF. The CDR3 nucleotides read TGTGCCAGCAAGCCTAAAAGGGGAGAGACCCAGTACTTC.

This clone was counted once. The V gene is TRBV30, the J gene TRBJ1-2; 7 nucleotides match TRBD1. The CDR3 runs 20 residues. The V gene end was trimmed by 3 bases and the J gene end by 8 bases; junction bases not matched to a gene: 30. The V gene's germline CDR1 is GTSNPN and CDR2 SVGIG (reference sequence). The CDR3 reads CAWSHFRISGGASLKGGYTF. The CDR3 DNA reads TGTGCCTGGAGCCACTTTCGGATTTCAGGGGGAGCCTCCCTTAAAGGGGGCTACACCTTC.

This clone was found many times. J is TRBJ1-2 and V is TRBV2, with D possibly matching TRBD1 (5 bases). The CDR3 spans 15 residues. Germline lookup yields CDR1 SNHLY and CDR2 FYNNEI. Trimming shortened V by 0 bases and J by 2 bases, and 10 bases separated the two germline ends. CDR3 nucleotides: TGTGCCAGCAGTGAAGCGCAACGACAGAACTATGGCTACACCTTC. Translating gives CASSEAQRQNYGYTF.

The chain combines TRBV5-1 with TRBJ1-1; maybe TRBD1 (6 bases). Germline V gene lookup returns CDR1 SGHRS and CDR2 YFSETQ. This CDR3 has 19 amino acids. V lost 1 base and J lost 6, with 28 bases in between. The CDR3: CASSLHRGRGFEGDSEAFF. CDR3 nucleotides: TGCGCCAGCAGCTTGCATCGAGGCAGGGGATTTGAAGGGGATTCTGAAGCTTTCTTT.

This rearrangement joins TRBV4-1 to TRBJ2-3; the match to TRBD2 covers 8 bases. The CDR3 spans 15 residues. The V gene's germline CDR1 is MGHRA and CDR2 YSYEKL. Trimming at V came to 4 bases and at J to 8 bases, leaving 11 bases not matched to a gene. The chain's CDR3 is CASSPAGTREGTQYF. The CDR3 DNA reads TGCGCCAGCAGCCCGGCCGGGACTAGGGAGGGTACGCAGTATTTT.

V is TRBV5-4 and J is TRBJ1-2; TRBD1 aligns across 8 bases. With 4 bases clipped from V and 7 bases from J, the junction kept 6 bases outside the gene matches. Germline CDR1 SGHNT, CDR2 YYREEE (reference sequence). The CDR3 covers 13 residues. DNA of the CDR3: TGTGCCAGCAGCCCGGACAGGGCCGGTGGCTACACCTTC. Encoded protein: CASSPDRAGGYTF.

The chain joins TRBV28 to TRBJ1-5; D is unresolved. The germline CDR1 and CDR2 sequences are MDHEN and SYDVKM. Trimming stripped 5 bases from V and 0 bases from J, with 20 bases between. The CDR3 spans 18 residues. The chain's CDR3 is CASSQTGLRRHSNQPQHF. The CDR3 DNA reads as TGTGCCAGCAGTCAAACCGGACTCCGGCGGCATAGCAATCAGCCCCAGCATTTT.

The chain recombines TRBV2 with TRBJ2-7; TRBD2 agrees at 10 bases. The CDR3 covers 16 residues. V lost 4 bases, J lost 3 bases, and 9 bases stayed unmatched. CDR1 and CDR2 (germline): SNHLY, FYNNEI. The DNA for the CDR3 is TGTGCCAGCAGTGCGGCGCAGCGGGAGGGCCGCTACGAGCAGTACTTC. It specifies CASSAAQREGRYEQYF.